This T cell receptor (beta chain) was sequenced during a study of a mutant IDH1 vaccine in newly diagnosed glioma. The study's findings and limits: Immune responses arising from the vaccine appeared in approximately 92% of patients.

Documented time point: week 35, safety follow-up. Doses comprised 300 ug of mutant IDH1 20-mer peptide each, plus topical imiquimod. Donor diagnoses consisted of new WHO grade 3 or 4 IDH1-mutant, ATRX-lost astrocytomas. Some clones are missing from TCRdb's copy, which holds only in-frame ones; the method was immunoSEQ multiplex PCR. The sample has some 63,000 clones, about 73% seen once. V gave up 3 bases and J gave up 6 bases; unmatched junction bases: 4. The germline V gene encodes CDR1 SGHRS and CDR2 YFSETQ. The CDR3 extends over 14 amino acids. Turning to this clone: Antigen unknown.

The clonotype originates from a middle-aged man with glioma. The material sequenced was PBMCs, taken from a glioma patient whose treatment included an IDH1 peptide vaccine. The chain is built from TRBV5-1 and TRBJ2-2; 8 nucleotides line up with TRBD1. As DNA, the CDR3 is TGCGCCAGCAGCTATACACAGGGGGCCGGGGAGCTGTTTTTT. It encodes CASSYTQGAGELFF.